The present T cell receptor (beta chain) was sequenced within a study of cytomegalovirus exposure and HLA in healthy donors. For this clone: As yet, its antigen is unknown.

The PCR was carried out with 60 Vbeta primers and 13 Jbeta primers. Here immunoSEQ multiplex PCR was the method, and the copy in TCRdb shows in-frame clones only, minus some. The sample includes some 130,000 clones, 70% to 80% of them seen just once. The CDR3 is made up of 16 amino acids. CDR1 is SGHVS, CDR2 FQNEAQ, per germline. V shed 5 bases, J shed 6 bases, and the junction held 12 bases outside the gene matches. Study-wide results and caveats: V- and J-gene trimming in TCR beta was tied to a missense DCLRE1C variant by an analysis performed later.

The chain recombines TRBV7-8 with TRBJ2-2; TRBD2 agrees at 7 bases. The sequence derives from a young man in good health and CMV-seronegative. The sample comprised PBMCs. The CDR3 region has the DNA TGTGCCAGCAGCGAACGGGGGAGGGCCGGTGCCGGGGAGCTGTTTTTT. Translated: CASSERGRAGAGELFF.